This TCR beta chain was sequenced during a study of blood T cell repertoires in COVID-19. Overall study: The United States, Italy and Spain were the sources of the acute and convalescent COVID-19 samples. From T cells, B-cell-depleted T cells, or PBMCs came the material, which was cDNA or gDNA.

Original processing notes: Using reference gene primer amplification, nucleated cell counts were estimated. The data were produced by immunoSEQ multiplex PCR, yet TCRdb's version contains in-frame clones alone and is incomplete. Clone size and the V and J calls come from that table; the DNA yielded D and trimming. The top ten clones hold around 20% of a sample with approximately 230,000 clones, around four fifths of them seen once. V was clipped by 3 bases and J by 0 bases, with 14 bases between them. CDR1 is WSHSY, CDR2 SAAADI, per germline. This CDR3 is 16 amino acids long. The source is a man aged 30 to 45 with active or convalescent COVID-19. The chain uses TRBV10-2 and TRBJ1-1; D unclear. The sample comprised peripheral blood. CDR3 sequence: CASSDPSEALNTEAFF. DNA for the CDR3: TGCGCCAGCAGTGACCCATCTGAGGCTCTGAACACTGAAGCTTTCTTT.